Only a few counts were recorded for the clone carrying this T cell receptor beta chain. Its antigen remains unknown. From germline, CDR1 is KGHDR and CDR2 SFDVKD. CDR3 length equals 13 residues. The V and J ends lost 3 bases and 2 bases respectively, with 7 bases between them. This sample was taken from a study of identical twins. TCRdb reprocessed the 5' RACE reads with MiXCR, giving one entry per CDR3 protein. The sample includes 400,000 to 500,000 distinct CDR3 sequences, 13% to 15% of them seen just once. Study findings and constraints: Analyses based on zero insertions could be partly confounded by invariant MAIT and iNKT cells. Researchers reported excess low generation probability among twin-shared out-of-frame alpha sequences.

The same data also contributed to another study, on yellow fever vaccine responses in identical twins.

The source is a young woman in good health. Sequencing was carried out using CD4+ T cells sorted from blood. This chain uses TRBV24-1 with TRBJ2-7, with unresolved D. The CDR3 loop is CATSDGVTYEQYF. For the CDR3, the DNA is TGTGCCACCAGTGATGGGGTCACCTACGAGCAGTACTTC.